This TCR beta chain was sequenced during a study of shared clonotypes between healthy human individuals. Study-level information: Donor ages ranged 18 to 49 years: two women, a few men. Three plates were used per donor for CD4 naive, three for CD4 memory, two for CD8 naive and one for CD8 memory.

CDR1 is SGHRS, CDR2 YFSETQ, per germline. The germline V and J ends were trimmed by 1 base and 0 bases, with 8 bases remaining between them. The CDR3 consists of 15 residues. Notes on this clone: Other DNA sequences in the same sample also yield this CDR3.

Donors were healthy HIV-negative adults without recently reported acute infections or vaccinations. The assay was immunoSEQ multiplex PCR, and TCRdb's table has in-frame clones only and misses some. The repertoire holds 1,500,000 or so clones, with around 98.5% as singletons. The receptor's source is a man younger than 40 in good health. Source material: naive CD4+ T cells sorted from blood. Subset given: CD45RA+ positively selected. The chain couples TRBV5-1 to TRBJ1-3, with D possibly being TRBD1 (5 bases). CDR3 bases: TGCGCCAGCAGCTTGCAGGGATACTCTGGAAACACCATATATTTT. Protein product: CASSLQGYSGNTIYF.